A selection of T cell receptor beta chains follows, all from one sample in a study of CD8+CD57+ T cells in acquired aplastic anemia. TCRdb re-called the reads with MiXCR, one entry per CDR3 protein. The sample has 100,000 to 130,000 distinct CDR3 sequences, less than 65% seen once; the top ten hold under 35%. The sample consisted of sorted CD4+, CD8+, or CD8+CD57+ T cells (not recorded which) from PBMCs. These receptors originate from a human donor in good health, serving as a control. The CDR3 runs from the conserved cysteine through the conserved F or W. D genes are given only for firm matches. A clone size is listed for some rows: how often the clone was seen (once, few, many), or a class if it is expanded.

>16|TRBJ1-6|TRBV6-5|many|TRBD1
CASSYYTGVTNSPLHF
TGTGCCAGCAGTTACTATACAGGGGTCACGAATTCACCCCTCCACTTT
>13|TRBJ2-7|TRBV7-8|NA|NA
CASSLGGFYEQYF
TGTGCCAGCAGCTTAGGAGGCTTCTACGAGCAGTACTTC
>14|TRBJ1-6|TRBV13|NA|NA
CASRRAGVRSPLHF
TGTGCCAGCAGACGGGCAGGGGTTCGTTCACCCCTCCACTTT
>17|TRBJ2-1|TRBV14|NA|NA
CASSQDVSGPYFNEQFF
TGTGCCAGCAGCCAAGATGTGAGCGGACCTTACTTCAATGAGCAGTTCTTC
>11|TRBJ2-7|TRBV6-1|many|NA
CASYPRYEQYF
TGTGCCTCTTACCCCCGTTACGAGCAGTACTTC
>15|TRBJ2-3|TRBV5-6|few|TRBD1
CASSLGTGGADTQYF
TGTGCCAGCAGCTTGGGGACAGGGGGCGCAGATACGCAGTATTTT
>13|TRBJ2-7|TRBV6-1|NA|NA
CASRSGSLNEQYF
TGTGCCAGCCGCTCGGGCTCCCTCAACGAGCAGTACTTC
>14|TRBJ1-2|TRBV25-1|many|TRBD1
CASSEARQGYGYTF
TGTGCCAGCAGTGAAGCCAGACAGGGCTATGGCTACACCTTC
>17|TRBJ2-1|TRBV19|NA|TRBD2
CASSVLAGGPGTNEQFF
TGTGCCAGTAGTGTTCTAGCGGGGGGGCCCGGAACCAATGAGCAGTTCTTC
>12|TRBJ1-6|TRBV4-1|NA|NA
CASRHPYSPLHF
TGCGCCAGCAGACACCCATATTCACCCCTCCACTTT
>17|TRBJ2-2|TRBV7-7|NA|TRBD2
CASSDTQAGGKTGELFF
TGTGCTAGCAGCGATACCCAAGCGGGGGGAAAAACCGGGGAGCTGTTTTTT
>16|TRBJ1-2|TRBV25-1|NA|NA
CASSDHGGRKTHGYTF
TGTGCCAGCAGTGACCACGGGGGCAGGAAGACGCATGGCTACACCTTC
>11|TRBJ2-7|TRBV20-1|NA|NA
CSATPSHEQYF
TGCAGTGCGACACCGTCCCACGAGCAGTACTTC
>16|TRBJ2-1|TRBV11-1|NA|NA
CASSWEGDWSYNEQFF
TGTGCCAGCAGCTGGGAGGGGGATTGGTCCTACAATGAGCAGTTCTTC
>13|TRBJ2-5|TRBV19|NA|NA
CASNSQGQETQYF
TGTGCCAGTAATAGTCAAGGGCAAGAGACCCAGTACTTC
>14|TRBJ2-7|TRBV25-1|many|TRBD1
CASSGGDRGYEQYF
TGTGCCAGCAGTGGGGGGGACAGGGGATACGAGCAGTACTTC
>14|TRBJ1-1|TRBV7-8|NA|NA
CASRSGQRLTEAFF
TGTGCCAGCAGATCTGGACAGAGGTTGACTGAAGCTTTCTTT
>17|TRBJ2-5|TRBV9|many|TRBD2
CASSVGWSSGAKETQYF
TGTGCCAGCAGCGTAGGTTGGTCTAGCGGGGCAAAAGAGACCCAGTACTTC
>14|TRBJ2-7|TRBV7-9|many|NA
CASSLGAAPYEQYF
TGTGCCAGCAGCTTAGGGGCAGCTCCCTACGAGCAGTACTTC
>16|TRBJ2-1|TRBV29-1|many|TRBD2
CSARGGALKNYNEQFF
TGCAGCGCCCGCGGGGGGGCCCTCAAAAATTACAATGAGCAGTTCTTC
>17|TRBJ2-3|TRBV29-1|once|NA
CSVVRVWSEDNPDTQYF
TGCAGCGTTGTTCGGGTATGGTCCGAGGACAACCCCGATACGCAGTATTTT
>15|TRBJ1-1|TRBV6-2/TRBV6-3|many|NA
CASRRPRTENTEAFF
TGTGCCAGCAGGAGGCCTAGGACAGAGAACACTGAAGCTTTCTTT
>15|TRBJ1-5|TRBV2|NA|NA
CASSEAGDSNQPQHF
TGTGCCAGCAGTGAAGCTGGGGATAGCAATCAGCCCCAGCATTTT
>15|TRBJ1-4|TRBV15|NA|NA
CATSRELDGRGKLFF
TGTGCCACCAGCAGAGAATTGGACGGCCGGGGGAAACTGTTTTTT
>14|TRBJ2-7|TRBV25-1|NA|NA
CASVLRTSSYEQYF
TGTGCCAGCGTTCTTAGGACGAGCTCCTACGAGCAGTACTTC
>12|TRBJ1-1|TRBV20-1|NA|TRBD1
CSARPDREEAFF
TGCAGTGCTAGACCAGACAGGGAGGAAGCTTTCTTT
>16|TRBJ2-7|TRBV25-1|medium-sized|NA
CASSEVTGGSSYEQYF
TGTGCCAGCAGTGAGGTTACGGGCGGTAGCTCCTACGAGCAGTACTTC
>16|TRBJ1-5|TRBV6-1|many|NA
CASSAPGHYSNQPQHF
TGTGCCAGCAGTGCCCCCGGACACTATAGCAATCAGCCCCAGCATTTT
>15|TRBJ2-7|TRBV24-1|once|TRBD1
CATSDDRQGMVEQYF
TGTGCCACCAGTGACGACAGACAGGGGATGGTTGAGCAGTACTTC
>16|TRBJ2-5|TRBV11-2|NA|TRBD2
CASSWTSGGALETQYF
TGTGCCAGCAGCTGGACTAGCGGGGGGGCGTTGGAGACCCAGTACTTC
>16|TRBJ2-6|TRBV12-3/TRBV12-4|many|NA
CASSLTQGAGANVLTF
TGTGCCAGCAGTTTAACCCAGGGTGCTGGGGCCAACGTCCTGACTTTC
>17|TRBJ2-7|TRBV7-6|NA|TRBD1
CASSRDRGFGGGDEQYF
TGTGCCAGCAGCAGGGACAGGGGGTTTGGGGGCGGTGACGAGCAGTACTTC
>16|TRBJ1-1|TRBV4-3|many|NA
CASSQDLWGGRAEAFF
TGCGCCAGCAGCCAAGATCTGTGGGGGGGCCGAGCTGAAGCTTTCTTT
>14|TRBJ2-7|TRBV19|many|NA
CASKALGDSYEQYF
TGTGCCAGTAAAGCCCTGGGGGACTCCTACGAGCAGTACTTC
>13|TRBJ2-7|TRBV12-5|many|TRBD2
CASGWGGAYEQYF
TGTGCTAGTGGTTGGGGAGGGGCCTACGAGCAGTACTTC
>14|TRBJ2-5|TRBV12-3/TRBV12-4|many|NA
CASSWTEFQETQYF
TGTGCCAGCAGTTGGACAGAGTTCCAAGAGACCCAGTACTTC
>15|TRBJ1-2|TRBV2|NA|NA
CASSEAIQGDYGYTF
TGTGCCAGCAGTGAAGCTATACAGGGCGACTATGGCTACACCTTC
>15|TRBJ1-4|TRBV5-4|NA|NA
CASSPGGTDNEKLFF
TGTGCCAGCAGCCCGGGGGGGACTGATAATGAAAAACTGTTTTTT
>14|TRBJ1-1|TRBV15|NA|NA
CATSRDPLAAEAFF
TGTGCCACCAGCAGAGATCCCCTGGCCGCTGAAGCTTTCTTT
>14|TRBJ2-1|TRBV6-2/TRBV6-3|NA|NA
CASSPLADYNEQFF
TGTGCCAGCAGTCCCTTAGCGGACTACAATGAGCAGTTCTTC
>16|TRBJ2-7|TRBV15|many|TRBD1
CATSRDAGQGLYEQYF
TGTGCCACCAGCAGAGATGCGGGACAGGGCCTCTACGAGCAGTACTTC